This record looks at one T cell receptor (beta chain) sequence and its context. Germline V gene sequence: CDR1 GTSNPN, CDR2 SVGIG (reference sequence). This CDR3 comprises 16 residues. V lost 2 bases to trimming and J lost 4 bases; unmatched junction nucleotides: 8. These data belong to a study of blood T cell repertoires in COVID-19. Authors' data handling: Estimation of nucleated cell counts relied on the amplification of reference gene primers. Clones were sequenced by immunoSEQ multiplex PCR, and TCRdb holds only the in-frame ones, with some missing. V and J calls and clone size follow that table, whereas D and trimming were derived from the DNA. The sample shows under 250,000 clones, 82% of them seen only once.

The TCR was taken from a middle-aged woman with acute or convalescent COVID-19. The material sequenced was peripheral blood. The V call is TRBV30, the J call TRBJ2-5; TRBD2 agrees at 12 bases. This CDR3 is CAWSWRTSGKRETQYF. DNA of the CDR3: TGTGCCTGGAGTTGGAGGACTAGCGGGAAGAGAGAGACCCAGTACTTC. The variable domain in full, completed from reference TRBV30 and TRBJ2-5, reads SQTIHQWPATLVQPVGSPLSLECTVEGTSNPNLYWYRQAAGRGLQLLFYSVGIGQISSEVPQNLSASRPQDRQFILSSKKLLLSDSGFYLCAWSWRTSGKRETQYFGPGTRLLVL.